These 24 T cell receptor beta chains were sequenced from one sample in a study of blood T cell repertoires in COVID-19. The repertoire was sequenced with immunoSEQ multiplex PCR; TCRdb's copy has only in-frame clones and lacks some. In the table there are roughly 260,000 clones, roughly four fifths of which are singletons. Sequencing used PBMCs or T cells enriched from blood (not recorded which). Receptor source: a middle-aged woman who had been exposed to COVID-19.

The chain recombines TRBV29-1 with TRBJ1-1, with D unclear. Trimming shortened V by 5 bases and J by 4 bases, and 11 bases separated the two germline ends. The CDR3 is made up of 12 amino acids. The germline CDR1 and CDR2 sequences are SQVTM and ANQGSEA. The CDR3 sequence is CSVNIPGTEAFF. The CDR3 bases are TGCAGCGTTAATATCCCGGGCACTGAAGCTTTCTTT.

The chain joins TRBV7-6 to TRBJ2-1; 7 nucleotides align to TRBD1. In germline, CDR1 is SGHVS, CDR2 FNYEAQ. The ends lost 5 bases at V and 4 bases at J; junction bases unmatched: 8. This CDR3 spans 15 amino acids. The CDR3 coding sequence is TGTGCCAGCAGCCTCCGGGACAGTTCTTACAATGAGCAGTTCTTC. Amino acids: CASSLRDSSYNEQFF. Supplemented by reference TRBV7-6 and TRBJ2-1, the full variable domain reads GAGVSQSPRYKVTKRGQDVALRCDPISGHVSLYWYRQALGQGPEFLTYFNYEAQQDKSGLPNDRFSAERPEGSISTLTIQRTEQRDSAMYRCASSLRDSSYNEQFFGPGTRLTVL.

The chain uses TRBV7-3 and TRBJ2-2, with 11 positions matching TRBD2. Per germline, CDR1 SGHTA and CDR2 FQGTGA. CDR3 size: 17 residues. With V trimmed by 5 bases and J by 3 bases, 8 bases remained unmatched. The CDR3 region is CASSATSGAIYTGELFF. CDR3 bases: TGTGCCAGCAGCGCGACTAGCGGGGCGATATACACCGGGGAGCTGTTTTTT.

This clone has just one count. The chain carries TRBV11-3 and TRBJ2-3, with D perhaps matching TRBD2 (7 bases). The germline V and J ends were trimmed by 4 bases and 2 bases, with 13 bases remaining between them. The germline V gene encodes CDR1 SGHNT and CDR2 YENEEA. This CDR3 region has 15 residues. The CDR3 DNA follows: TGTGCCAGCAGCTGGGGAGGGGGGTCCACAGATACGCAGTATTTT. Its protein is CASSWGGGSTDTQYF.

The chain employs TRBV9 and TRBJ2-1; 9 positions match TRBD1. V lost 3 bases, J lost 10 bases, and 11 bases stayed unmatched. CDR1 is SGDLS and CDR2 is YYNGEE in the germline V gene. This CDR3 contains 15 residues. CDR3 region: CASSGRQGDSREQFF. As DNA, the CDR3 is TGTGCCAGCAGCGGACGACAGGGGGATTCAAGGGAGCAGTTCTTC.

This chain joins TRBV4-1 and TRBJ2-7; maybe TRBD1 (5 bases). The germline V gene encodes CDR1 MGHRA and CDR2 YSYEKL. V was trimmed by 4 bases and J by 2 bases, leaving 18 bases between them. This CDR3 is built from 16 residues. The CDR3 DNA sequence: TGCGCCAGCAGCCCTGGGGCCGCTAAATCCCCCTACGAGCAGTACTTC. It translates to CASSPGAAKSPYEQYF.

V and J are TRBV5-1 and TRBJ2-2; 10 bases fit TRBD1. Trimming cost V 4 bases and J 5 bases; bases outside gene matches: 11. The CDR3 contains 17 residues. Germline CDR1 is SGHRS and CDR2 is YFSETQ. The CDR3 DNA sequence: TGCGCCAGCAGCGCCCTATCGGGACAGGGGAGGACCGGGGAGCTGTTTTTT. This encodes CASSALSGQGRTGELFF.

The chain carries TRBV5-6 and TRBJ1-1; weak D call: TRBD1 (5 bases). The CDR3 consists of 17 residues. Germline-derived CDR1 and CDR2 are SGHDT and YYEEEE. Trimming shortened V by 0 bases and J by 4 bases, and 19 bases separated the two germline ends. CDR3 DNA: TGTGCCAGCAGCTTGGAGTTCTCCCAGGGATTCGGCACTGAAGCTTTCTTT. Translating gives CASSLEFSQGFGTEAFF.

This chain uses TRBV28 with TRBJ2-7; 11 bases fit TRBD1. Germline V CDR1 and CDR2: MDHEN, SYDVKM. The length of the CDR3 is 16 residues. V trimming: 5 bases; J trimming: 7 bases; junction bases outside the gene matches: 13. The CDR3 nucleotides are TGTGCCAGCAGTCTCAGGACAGGGGGCATAAGGTATGAGCAGTACTTC. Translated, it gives CASSLRTGGIRYEQYF.

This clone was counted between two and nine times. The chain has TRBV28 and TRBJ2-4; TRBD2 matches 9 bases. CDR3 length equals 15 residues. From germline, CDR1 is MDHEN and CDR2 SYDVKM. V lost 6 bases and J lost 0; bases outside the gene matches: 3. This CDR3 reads CASSSSGVAKNIQYF. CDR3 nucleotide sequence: TGTGCCAGCAGCTCTAGCGGGGTAGCCAAAAACATTCAGTACTTC.

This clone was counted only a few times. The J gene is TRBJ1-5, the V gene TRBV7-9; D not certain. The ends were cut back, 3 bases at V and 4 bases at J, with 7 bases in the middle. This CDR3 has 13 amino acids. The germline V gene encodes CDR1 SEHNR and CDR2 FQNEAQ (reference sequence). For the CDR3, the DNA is TGTGCCAGCAGCTTCGACACAAATCAGCCCCAGCATTTT. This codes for CASSFDTNQPQHF.

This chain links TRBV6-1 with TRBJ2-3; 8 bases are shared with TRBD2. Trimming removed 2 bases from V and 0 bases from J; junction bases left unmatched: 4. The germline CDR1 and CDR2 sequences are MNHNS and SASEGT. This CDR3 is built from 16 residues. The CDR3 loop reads CASSEHGGGSTDTQYF. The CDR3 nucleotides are TGTGCCAGCAGTGAACACGGGGGGGGCAGCACAGATACGCAGTATTTT.

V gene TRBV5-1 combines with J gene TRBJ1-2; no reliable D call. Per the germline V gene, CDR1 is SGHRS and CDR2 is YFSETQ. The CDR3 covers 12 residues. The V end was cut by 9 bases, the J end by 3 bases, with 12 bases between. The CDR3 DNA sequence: TGCGCCACCCCGGGTCTACACTATGGCTACACCTTC. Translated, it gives CATPGLHYGYTF.

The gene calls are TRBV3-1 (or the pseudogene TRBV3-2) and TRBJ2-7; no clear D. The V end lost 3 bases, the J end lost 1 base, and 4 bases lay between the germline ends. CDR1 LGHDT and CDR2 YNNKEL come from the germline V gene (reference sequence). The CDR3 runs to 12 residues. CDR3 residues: CASSHLSYEQYF. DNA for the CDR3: TGTGCCAGCAGCCACCTTTCCTACGAGCAGTACTTC.

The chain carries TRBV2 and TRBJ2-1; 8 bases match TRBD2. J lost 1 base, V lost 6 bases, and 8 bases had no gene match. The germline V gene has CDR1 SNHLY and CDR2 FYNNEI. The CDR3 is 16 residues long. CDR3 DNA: TGTGCCAGCAGGAATCGGGGCGGGGGGTCCTACAATGAGCAGTTCTTC. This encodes CASRNRGGGSYNEQFF.

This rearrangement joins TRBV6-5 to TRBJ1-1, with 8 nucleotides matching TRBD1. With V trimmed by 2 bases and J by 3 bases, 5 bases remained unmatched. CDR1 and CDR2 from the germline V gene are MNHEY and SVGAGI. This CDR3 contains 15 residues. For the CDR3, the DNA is TGTGCCAGCAGTTACGAGGGCAGGGGGCACACTGAAGCTTTCTTT. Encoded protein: CASSYEGRGHTEAFF.

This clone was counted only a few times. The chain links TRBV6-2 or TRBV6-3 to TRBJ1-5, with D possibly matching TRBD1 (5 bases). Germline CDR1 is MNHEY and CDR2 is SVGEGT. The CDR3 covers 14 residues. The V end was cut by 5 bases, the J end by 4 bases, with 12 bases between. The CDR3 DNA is TGTGCCAGCAGTACAGGTACAGAGAATCAGCCCCAGCATTTT. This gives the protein CASSTGTENQPQHF.

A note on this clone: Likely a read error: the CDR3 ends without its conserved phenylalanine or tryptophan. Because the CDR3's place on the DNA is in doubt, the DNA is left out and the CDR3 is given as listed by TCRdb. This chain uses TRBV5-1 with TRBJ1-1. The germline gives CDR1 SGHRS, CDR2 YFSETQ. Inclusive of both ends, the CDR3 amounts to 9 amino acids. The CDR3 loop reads CASSPRGVG.

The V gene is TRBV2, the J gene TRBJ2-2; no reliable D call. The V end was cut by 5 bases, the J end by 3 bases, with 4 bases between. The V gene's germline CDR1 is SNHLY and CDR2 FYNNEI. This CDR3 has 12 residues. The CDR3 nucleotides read TGTGCCAGCAGTCCCTACACCGGGGAGCTGTTTTTT. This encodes CASSPYTGELFF.

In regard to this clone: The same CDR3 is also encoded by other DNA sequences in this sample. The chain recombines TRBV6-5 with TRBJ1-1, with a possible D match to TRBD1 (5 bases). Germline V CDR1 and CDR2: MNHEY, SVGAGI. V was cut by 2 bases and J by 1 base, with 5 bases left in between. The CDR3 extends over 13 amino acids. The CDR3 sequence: CASSYRGNTEAFF. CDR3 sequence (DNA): TGTGCCAGCAGTTACAGGGGGAACACTGAAGCTTTCTTT.

The CDR3 sequence: CASSYSGGIITGELFF. Written as DNA, the CDR3 is TGTGCCAGCAGTTACTCCGGGGGTATTATCACCGGGGAGCTGTTTTTT. The chain recombines TRBV6-5 with TRBJ2-2, with D perhaps TRBD2 (6 bases). V lost 0 bases and J 4 bases, leaving 12 bases between the germline ends. The CDR3 runs 16 residues. Germline loops: CDR1 MNHEY, CDR2 SVGAGI.

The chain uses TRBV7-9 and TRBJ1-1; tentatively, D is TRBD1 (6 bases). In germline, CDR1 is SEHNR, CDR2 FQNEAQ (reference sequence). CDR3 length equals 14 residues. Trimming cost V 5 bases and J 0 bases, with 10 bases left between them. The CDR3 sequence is CASSLDRMNTEAFF. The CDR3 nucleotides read TGTGCCAGCAGCCTGGACAGAATGAACACTGAAGCTTTCTTT.

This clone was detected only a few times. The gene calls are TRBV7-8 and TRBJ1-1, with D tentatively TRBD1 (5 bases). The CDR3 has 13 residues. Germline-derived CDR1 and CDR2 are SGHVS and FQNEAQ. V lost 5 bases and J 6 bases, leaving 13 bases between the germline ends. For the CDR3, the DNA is TGTGCCAGCAGCCTAAACGGGGGGTCTGAAGCTTTCTTT. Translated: CASSLNGGSEAFF.

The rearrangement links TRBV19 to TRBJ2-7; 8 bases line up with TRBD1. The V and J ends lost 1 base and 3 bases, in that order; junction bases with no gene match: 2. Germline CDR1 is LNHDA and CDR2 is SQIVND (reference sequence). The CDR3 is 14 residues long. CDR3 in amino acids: CASSIADRDYEQYF. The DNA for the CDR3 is TGTGCCAGTAGTATAGCGGACAGGGACTACGAGCAGTACTTC. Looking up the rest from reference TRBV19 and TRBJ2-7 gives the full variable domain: DGGITQSPKYLFRKEGQNVTLSCEQNLNHDAMYWYRQDPGQGLRLIYYSQIVNDFQKGDIAEGYSVSREKKESFPLTVTSAQKNPTAFYLCASSIADRDYEQYFGPGTRLTVT.